Here is one TCR beta chain with its context. With 5 bases clipped from V and 5 bases from J, the junction kept 3 bases outside the gene matches. Germline CDR1 is KGHSH and CDR2 is LQKENI. CDR3 size: 14 residues. The data were taken from a study of blood T cell repertoires in COVID-19. Background on the study: Donors in the United States, Italy and Spain gave samples during acute or convalescent COVID-19. Sources were T cells, B-cell-depleted T cells, or PBMCs; the material itself was cDNA or gDNA.

In the original processing: How many nucleated cells were present was estimated from reference gene primer amplification. Assay: immunoSEQ multiplex PCR; the TCRdb copy retains only in-frame clones and omits some. V, J and clone size derive from that table, while D and trimming were established from the DNA sequence. The sample lists approximately 160,000 clones, 81% occurring once. Specimen: peripheral blood. The rearrangement joins TRBV18 to TRBJ1-6, with 7 nucleotides matching TRBD1. This receptor was obtained from a human donor in a cohort sampled during active COVID-19. CDR3: CASSWGQNNSPLHF. The CDR3 DNA reads as TGTGCCAGCTCATGGGGACAGAATAATTCACCCCTCCACTTT.